This TCR beta chain was found in a study of response to subunit inactivated influenza vaccine. Whole-study results and caveats: Every seasonal influenza vaccination brings in few new T cells, the authors suggested.

This clonotype has more than one count but fewer than ten. Antigen specificity is unknown. Using its own MiXCR run on the RT-PCR reads, TCRdb lists one record per CDR3 protein. The sample holds approximately 480,000 distinct CDR3 sequences, 9.5% to 13% seen once. Specimen: PBMCs from blood, collected about 40 days after vaccination. The sequence was obtained from a man aged 50-60 years who received an inactivated influenza vaccine.

The CDR3 protein is CATDNTAGGFGELFF. Written as DNA, the CDR3 is TGTGCCACCGATAATACGGCAGGGGGCTTCGGGGAGCTGTTTTTT. The chain recombines TRBV6-2 or TRBV6-3 with TRBJ2-2, with 8 bases aligning to TRBD1. The CDR3 is 15 amino acids. CDR1 and CDR2 from the germline V gene are MNHEY and SVGEGT. V shed 10 bases and J 7 bases; nucleotides not matched to a gene: 14.